These 8 T cell receptor beta chains came from one sample sequenced in a study of T cell responses to AZD1222 COVID-19 vaccine. Clones were read by immunoSEQ multiplex PCR, and TCRdb kept only the in-frame ones, dropping some. The table has about 150,000 clones, approximately 83% seen once. This sample comprised peripheral blood, obtained on day 0 of AZD1222 vaccination. These receptors all stem from an adult in good health.

The chain carries TRBV30 and TRBJ1-1; D unresolved. The CDR3 consists of 11 residues. Between the trimmed V and J ends, which lost 3 bases and 10 bases, there was a span of 12 bases. Germline lookup yields CDR1 GTSNPN and CDR2 SVGIG (reference sequence). CDR3 sequence: CAWSGRVGAFF. The DNA of the CDR3 is TGTGCCTGGAGCGGCCGGGTGGGAGCTTTCTTT.

This clone was counted once. This chain uses TRBV6-5 with TRBJ1-1; D is uncertain. Germline loops: CDR1 MNHEY, CDR2 SVGAGI. V was trimmed by 4 bases and J by 5 bases, leaving 11 bases between them. The CDR3 spans 13 residues. The CDR3 loop reads CASSSIRWTEAFF. CDR3 nucleotides: TGTGCCAGCAGTTCCATCCGGTGGACTGAAGCTTTCTTT.

This clone was found once. The chain links TRBV2 to TRBJ1-5; 7 bases are a match to TRBD1. With V trimmed by 5 bases and J by 2 bases, 6 bases remained unmatched. The CDR3 length is 15 residues. Germline V gene lookup returns CDR1 SNHLY and CDR2 FYNNEI. CDR3 nucleotide sequence: TGTGCCAGCAGTCGAACAGGGGATCGCAATCAGCCCCAGCATTTT. Its protein is CASSRTGDRNQPQHF.

CDR3 sequence reads: CASSLAAGNTIYF. In nucleotides, the CDR3 is TGTGCCAGCAGCTTAGCGGCTGGAAACACCATATATTTT. V is TRBV11-3 and J is TRBJ1-3; unclear D gene. The CDR3 totals 13 residues. The germline gives CDR1 SGHNT, CDR2 YENEEA. The V gene lost 1 base and the J gene lost 2 bases, with 3 bases spanning the gap.

This clone was found once. The chain joins TRBV19 to TRBJ2-1; maybe TRBD1 (8 bases). CDR3 length: 14 amino acids. Trimming cost V 7 bases and J 3 bases, with 13 bases left between them. Germline V gene data show CDR1 as LNHDA and CDR2 as SQIVND (reference sequence). CDR3 in DNA: TGTGCCAGTAAGCGGGGACAGGACTACAATGAGCAGTTCTTC. As protein: CASKRGQDYNEQFF.

This clone was seen a few times. The chain combines TRBV11-2 with TRBJ1-1; D uncertain. V gave up 2 bases and J gave up 0 bases, with 10 bases separating them. Looked up from germline, CDR1 is SGHAT and CDR2 is FQNNGV. The CDR3 has 15 residues. The CDR3 DNA is TGTGCCAGCAGCTTACTTCGGACCGTGAACACTGAAGCTTTCTTT. As protein: CASSLLRTVNTEAFF.

The CDR3 region has the DNA TGTGCCAGCTCCCTCCTAGTGGAAGAGACCCAGTACTTC. Protein product: CASSLLVEETQYF. This chain joins TRBV18 and TRBJ2-5; D unresolved. This CDR3 is 13 amino acids long. Germline loops: CDR1 KGHSH, CDR2 LQKENI. The V end lost 6 bases, the J end lost 3 bases, and 11 bases lay between the germline ends.

The chain employs TRBV3-1 (or the pseudogene TRBV3-2) and TRBJ1-1; D ambiguous. Per germline, CDR1 LGHDT and CDR2 YNNKEL (reference sequence). CDR3 length equals 14 residues. Trimming left V 2 bases short and J 1 base short, with 8 bases between. Here the CDR3 DNA reads TGTGCCAGCAGCCAATTTACATCGAACACTGAAGCTTTCTTT. As protein: CASSQFTSNTEAFF.